This note documents a single T cell receptor beta chain sequence. This entry comes from a study of CD8 T cells in Susac syndrome. With random hexamers, reverse transcription was performed on 0.5 to 1 ug of RNA. A multiplex approach, immunoSEQ multiplex PCR, amplified TCR beta CDR3 across 54 Vbeta and 13 Jbeta. MiXCR was run by TCRdb on the immunoSEQ multiplex PCR reads, yielding one entry per CDR3 protein. The data hold 150,000 or so distinct CDR3 sequences, with roughly 93% observed a single time. Peripheral blood CD8+ and CD4+ T cells were profiled by TCR beta sequencing. The control group consisted of healthy donors matched for age and sex. Germline values: CDR1 SGHTA, CDR2 FQGNSA. Trimming removed 4 bases from V and 5 bases from J, with 11 bases in between. This CDR3 region has 13 residues.

The TCR comes from a human donor in good health. The specimen sequenced was CD4+ T cells from PBMCs. The V call is TRBV7-2, the J call TRBJ2-5; TRBD2 is a possible D gene (6 bases). The CDR3 protein is CASSYRERETQYF. The CDR3 nucleotides read TGTGCCAGCAGCTACCGGGAGCGGGAGACCCAGTACTTC.